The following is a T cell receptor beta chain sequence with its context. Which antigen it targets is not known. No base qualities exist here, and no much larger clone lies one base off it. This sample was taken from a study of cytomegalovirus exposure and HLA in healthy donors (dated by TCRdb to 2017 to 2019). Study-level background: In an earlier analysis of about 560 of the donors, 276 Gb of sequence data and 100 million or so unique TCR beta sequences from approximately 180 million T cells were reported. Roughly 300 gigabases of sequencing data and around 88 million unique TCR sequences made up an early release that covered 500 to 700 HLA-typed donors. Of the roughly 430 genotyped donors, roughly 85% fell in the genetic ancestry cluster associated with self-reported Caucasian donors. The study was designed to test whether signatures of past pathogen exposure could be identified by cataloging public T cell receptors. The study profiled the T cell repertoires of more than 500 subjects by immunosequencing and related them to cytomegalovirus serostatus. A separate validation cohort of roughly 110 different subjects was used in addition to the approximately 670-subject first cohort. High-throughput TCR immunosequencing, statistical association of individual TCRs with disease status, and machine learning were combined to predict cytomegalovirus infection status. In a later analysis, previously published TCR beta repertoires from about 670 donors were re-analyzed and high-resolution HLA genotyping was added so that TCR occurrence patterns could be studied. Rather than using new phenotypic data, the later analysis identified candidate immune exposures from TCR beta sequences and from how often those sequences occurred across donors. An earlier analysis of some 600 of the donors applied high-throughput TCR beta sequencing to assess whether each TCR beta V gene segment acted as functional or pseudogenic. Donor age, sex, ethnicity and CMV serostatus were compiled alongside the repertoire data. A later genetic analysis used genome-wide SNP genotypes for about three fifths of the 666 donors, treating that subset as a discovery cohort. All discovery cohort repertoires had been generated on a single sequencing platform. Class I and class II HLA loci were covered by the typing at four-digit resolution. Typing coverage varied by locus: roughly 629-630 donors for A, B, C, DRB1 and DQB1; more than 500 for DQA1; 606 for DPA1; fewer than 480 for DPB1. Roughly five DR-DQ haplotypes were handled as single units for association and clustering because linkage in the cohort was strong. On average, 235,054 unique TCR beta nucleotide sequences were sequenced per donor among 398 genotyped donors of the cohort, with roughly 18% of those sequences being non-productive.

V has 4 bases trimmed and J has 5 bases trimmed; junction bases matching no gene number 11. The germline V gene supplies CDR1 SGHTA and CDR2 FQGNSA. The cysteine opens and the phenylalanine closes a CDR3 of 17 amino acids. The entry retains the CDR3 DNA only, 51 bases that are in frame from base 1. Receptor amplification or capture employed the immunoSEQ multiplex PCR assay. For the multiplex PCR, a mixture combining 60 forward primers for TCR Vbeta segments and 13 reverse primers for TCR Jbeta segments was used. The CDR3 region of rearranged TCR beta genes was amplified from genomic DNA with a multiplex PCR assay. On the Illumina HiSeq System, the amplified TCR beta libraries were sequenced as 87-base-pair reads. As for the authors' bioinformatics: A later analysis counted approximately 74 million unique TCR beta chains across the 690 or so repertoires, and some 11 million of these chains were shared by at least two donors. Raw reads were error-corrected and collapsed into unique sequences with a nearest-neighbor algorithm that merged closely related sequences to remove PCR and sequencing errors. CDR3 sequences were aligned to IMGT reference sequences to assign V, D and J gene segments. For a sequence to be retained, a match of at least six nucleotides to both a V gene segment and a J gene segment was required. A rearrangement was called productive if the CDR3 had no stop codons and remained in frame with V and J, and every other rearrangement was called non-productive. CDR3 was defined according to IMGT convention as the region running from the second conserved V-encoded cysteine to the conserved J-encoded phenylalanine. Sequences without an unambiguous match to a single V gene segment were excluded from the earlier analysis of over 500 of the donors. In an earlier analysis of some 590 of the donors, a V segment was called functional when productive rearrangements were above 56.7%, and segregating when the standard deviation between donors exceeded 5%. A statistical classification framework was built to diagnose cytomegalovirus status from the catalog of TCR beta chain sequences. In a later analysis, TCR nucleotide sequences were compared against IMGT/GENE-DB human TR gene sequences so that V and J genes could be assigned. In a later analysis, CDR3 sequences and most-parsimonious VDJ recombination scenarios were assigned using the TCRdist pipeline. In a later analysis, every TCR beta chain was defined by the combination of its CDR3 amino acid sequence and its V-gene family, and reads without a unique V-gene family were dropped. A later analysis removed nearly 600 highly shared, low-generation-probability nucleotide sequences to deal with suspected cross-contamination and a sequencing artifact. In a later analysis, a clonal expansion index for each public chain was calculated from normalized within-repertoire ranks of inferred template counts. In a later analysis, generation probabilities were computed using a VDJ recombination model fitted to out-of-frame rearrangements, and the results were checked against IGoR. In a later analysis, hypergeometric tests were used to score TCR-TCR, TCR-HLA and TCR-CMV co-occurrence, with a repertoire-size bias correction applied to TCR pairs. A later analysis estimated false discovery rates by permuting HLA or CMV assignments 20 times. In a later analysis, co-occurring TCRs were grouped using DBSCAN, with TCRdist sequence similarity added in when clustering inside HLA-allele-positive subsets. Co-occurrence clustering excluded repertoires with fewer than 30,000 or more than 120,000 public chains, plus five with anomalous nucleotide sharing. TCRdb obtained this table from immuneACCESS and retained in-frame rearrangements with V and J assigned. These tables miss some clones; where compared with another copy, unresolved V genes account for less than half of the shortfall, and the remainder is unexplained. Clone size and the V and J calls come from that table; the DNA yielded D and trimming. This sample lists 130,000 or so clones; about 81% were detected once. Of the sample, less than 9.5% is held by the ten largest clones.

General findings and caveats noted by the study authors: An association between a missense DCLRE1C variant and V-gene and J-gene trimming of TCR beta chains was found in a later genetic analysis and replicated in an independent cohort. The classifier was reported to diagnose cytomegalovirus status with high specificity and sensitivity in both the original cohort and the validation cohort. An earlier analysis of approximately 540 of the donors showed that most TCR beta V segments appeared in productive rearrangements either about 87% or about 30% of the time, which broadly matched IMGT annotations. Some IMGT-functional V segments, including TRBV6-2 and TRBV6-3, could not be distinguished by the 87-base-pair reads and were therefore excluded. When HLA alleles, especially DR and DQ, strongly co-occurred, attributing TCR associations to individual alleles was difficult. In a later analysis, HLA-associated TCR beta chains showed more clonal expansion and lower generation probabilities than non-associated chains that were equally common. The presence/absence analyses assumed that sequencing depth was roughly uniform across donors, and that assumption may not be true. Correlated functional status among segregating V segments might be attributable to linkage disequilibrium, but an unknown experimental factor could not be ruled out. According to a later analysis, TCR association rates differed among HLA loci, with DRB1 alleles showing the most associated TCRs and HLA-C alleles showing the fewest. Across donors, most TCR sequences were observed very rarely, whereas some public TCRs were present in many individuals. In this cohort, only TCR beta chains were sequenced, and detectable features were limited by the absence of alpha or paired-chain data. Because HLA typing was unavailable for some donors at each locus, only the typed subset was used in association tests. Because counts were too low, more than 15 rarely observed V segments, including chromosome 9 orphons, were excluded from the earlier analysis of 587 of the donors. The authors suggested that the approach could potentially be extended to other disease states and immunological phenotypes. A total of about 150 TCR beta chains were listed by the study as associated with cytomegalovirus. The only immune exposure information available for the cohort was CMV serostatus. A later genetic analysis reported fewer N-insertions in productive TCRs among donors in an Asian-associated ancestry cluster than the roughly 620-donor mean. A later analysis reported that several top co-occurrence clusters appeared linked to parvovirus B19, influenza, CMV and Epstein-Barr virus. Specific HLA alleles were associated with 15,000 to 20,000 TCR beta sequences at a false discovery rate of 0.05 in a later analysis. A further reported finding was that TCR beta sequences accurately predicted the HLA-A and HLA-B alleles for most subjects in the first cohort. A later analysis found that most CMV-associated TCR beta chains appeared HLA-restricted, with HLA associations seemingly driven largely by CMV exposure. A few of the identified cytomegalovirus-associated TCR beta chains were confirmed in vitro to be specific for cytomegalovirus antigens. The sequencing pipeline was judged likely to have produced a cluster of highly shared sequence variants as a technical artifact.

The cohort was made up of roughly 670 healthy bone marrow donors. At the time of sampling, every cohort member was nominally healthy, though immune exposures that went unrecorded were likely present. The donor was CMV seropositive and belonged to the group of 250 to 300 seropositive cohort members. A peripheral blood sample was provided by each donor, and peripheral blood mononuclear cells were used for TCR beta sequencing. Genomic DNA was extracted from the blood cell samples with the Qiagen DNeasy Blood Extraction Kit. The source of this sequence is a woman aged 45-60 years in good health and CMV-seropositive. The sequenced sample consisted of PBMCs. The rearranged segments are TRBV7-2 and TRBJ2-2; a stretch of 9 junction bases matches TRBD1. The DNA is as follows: TGTGCCAGCAGCTCGCCCACGGGACAGGGCCAAACCGGGGAGCTGTTTTTT. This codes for CASSSPTGQGQTGELFF.